This TCR beta chain is drawn from a study of cytomegalovirus exposure and HLA in healthy donors. Overall study context: Samples from HLA-typed donors yielded about 85 million unique TCRs in an early data release.

Study-wide results and limits: Some TCR beta chains (about 180 of them) were listed as cytomegalovirus-associated.

Concerning this clone: Its specificity is not known.

CDR1 MDHEN and CDR2 SYDVKM come from the germline V gene. The CDR3 sequence is 16 residues long. V dropped 2 bases and J dropped 5; count of bases not matched to a gene: 9. The PCR had 60 Vbeta and 13 Jbeta primers. In the authors' methods: About 11 million shared chains were among the roughly 80 million unique TCR beta chains that a later analysis counted. Only in-frame clones appear in the TCRdb table, and some are missing; sequencing was by immunoSEQ multiplex PCR. V and J calls and clone size follow that table, whereas D and trimming were derived from the DNA. The data show about 110,000 clones, with approximately 80% seen just once and roughly 3.6% held by the top ten.

This TCR came from a man in his sixties in good health and CMV-seronegative. The J gene is TRBJ1-1, the V gene TRBV28; 9 positions match TRBD1. The sample comprised PBMCs. CDR3 bases: TGTGCCAGCAGTTTACTCCGGGACAGGGTATCAACTGAAGCTTTCTTT. Translation gives CASSLLRDRVSTEAFF.